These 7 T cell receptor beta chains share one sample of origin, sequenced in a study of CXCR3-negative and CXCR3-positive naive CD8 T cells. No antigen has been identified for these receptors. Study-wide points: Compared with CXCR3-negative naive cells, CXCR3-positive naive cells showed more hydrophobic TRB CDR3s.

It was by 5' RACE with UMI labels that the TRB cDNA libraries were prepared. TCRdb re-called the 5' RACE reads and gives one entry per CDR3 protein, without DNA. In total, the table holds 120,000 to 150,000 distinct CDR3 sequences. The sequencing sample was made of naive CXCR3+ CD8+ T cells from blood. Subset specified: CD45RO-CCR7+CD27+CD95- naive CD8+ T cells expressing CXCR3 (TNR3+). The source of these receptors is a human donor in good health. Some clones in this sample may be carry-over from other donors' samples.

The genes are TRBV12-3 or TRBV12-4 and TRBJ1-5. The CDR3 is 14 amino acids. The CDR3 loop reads CASSFGGLYQPQHF.

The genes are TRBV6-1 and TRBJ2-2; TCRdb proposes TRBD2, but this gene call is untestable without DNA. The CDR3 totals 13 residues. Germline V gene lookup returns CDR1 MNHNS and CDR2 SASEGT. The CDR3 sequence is CASSGTSVGELFF.

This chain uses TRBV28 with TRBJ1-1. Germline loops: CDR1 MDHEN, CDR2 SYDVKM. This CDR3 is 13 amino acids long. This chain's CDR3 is CASSFKMNTEAFF.

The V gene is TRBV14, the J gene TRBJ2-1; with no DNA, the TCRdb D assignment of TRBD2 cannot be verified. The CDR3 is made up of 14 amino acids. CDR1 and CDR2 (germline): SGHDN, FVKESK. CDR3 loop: CASSHLAGDSEQFF. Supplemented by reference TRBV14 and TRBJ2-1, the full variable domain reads EAGVTQFPSHSVIEKGQTVTLRCDPISGHDNLYWYRRVMGKEIKFLLHFVKESKQDESGMPNNRFLAERTGGTYSTLKVQPAELEDSGVYFCASSHLAGDSEQFFGPGTRLTVL.

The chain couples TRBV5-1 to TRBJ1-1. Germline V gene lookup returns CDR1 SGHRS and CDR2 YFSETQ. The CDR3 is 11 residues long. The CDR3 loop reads CASSLGREAFF.

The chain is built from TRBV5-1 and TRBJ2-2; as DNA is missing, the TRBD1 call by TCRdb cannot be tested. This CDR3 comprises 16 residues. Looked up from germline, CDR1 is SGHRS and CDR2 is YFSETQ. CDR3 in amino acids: CASSLAGGSHTGELFF.

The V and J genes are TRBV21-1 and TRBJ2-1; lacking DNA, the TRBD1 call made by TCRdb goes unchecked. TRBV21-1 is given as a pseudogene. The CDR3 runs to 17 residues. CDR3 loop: CASSKTDGQGGYNEQFF.